A selection of T cell receptor beta chains follows, all from one sample in a study of T cells in Graves' hyperthyroidism and ophthalmopathy. TCRdb redid the calling of the multiplex PCR reads with MiXCR, one entry per CDR3 protein. Among roughly 740,000 distinct CDR3 sequences listed, about 15% were seen once. Source material: blood. These receptor sequences come from a man between 18 and 29 years old with Graves' hyperthyroidism. Each CDR3 is given with its conserved first and last residue. D genes are given only for firm matches. Size is stated for part of the rows, as once, few or many counts, or as a class when the clone is expanded.

v_gene	d_gene	abundance	j_gene	CDR3aa	CDR3nt
TRBV28	.	.	TRBJ2-1	CAGSFLWRTPSYNEQFF	TGTGCCGGCAGTTTTTTGTGGAGGACCCCTTCCTACAATGAGCAGTTCTTC
TRBV19	TRBD1	.	TRBJ2-7	CASSIVGAGGEGKEQYF	TGTGCCAGTAGTATAGTCGGGGCAGGGGGAGAGGGGAAGGAGCAGTACTTC
TRBV27	TRBD2	few	TRBJ2-1	CASRRIAGGNEQFF	TGTGCCAGCAGAAGGATAGCGGGCGGGAATGAGCAGTTCTTC
TRBV7-8	.	many	TRBJ2-1	CASSHGRTGSSYNEQFF	TGTGCCAGCAGCCACGGCAGGACGGGCAGCTCCTACAATGAGCAGTTCTTC
TRBV7-2	.	few	TRBJ1-5	CASSLRGNRPQHF	TGTGCCAGCAGCTTACGTGGCAATCGGCCCCAGCATTTT
TRBV12-5	.	many	TRBJ2-4	CASGLNPAGAKNIQYF	TGTGCTAGTGGTTTAAACCCGGCGGGAGCCAAAAACATTCAGTACTTC
TRBV20-1	.	few	TRBJ2-3	CSAPYRDLAYTQYF	TGCAGTGCGCCATACCGGGACCTCGCCTATACGCAGTATTTT
TRBV25-1	.	.	TRBJ1-1	CASSEWGSEAFF	TGTGCCAGCAGTGAATGGGGCTCTGAAGCTTTCTTT
TRBV2	TRBD1	.	TRBJ2-7	CASSYRGSNYEQYF	TGTGCCAGCAGTTACAGGGGCAGTAACTACGAGCAGTACTTC
TRBV12-5	.	few	TRBJ2-7	CASGPDRFYEQYF	TGTGCTAGTGGCCCCGACCGATTCTACGAGCAGTACTTC